Sequencing of this T cell receptor (beta chain) was carried out in a study of CDR3 diversity in severe acne. This clonotype was recorded only once. The junction departs from germline at one end; a sequencing error may be responsible. One entry per CDR3 protein, called by TCRdb with MiXCR from the PCR reads. The sample has approximately 90,000 distinct CDR3 sequences; 45% to 55% are singletons. Germline CDR1 and CDR2: ENHRY and SYGVKD. The CDR3 is 14 residues long. The specimen sequenced was blood. The chain joins TRBV10-3 to TRBJ2-7, with 8 bases lining up with TRBD2. The sequence was collected from a male donor in good health, serving as a control. CDR3 loop: CASSCTSGTYEQYF. The CDR3 DNA is TGCGCCAGCAGTTGTACTAGCGGAACCTACGAGCAGTACTTC.